The sequence of this T cell receptor beta chain was determined in a study of monozygotic twins with cystic fibrosis. Broader study findings: The repertoire was suggested to be naive-dominated, clonality median around 0.01. Unrelated CF individuals shared fewer identical clonotypes than monozygotic CF twins.

The germline CDR1 and CDR2 sequences are SQVTM and ANQGSEA. CDR3 size: 13 residues. V was shortened by 2 bases and J by 7 bases, with 14 bases between the two germline ends. In regard to this clone: Its antigen is unidentified.

Profiled with immunoSEQ multiplex PCR; TCRdb holds only in-frame clones, not every one. The profile shows some 20,000 clones, around nine tenths of them singletons. Sequenced material: blood. This clonotype was sampled from a young woman with cystic fibrosis. The chain is built from TRBV29-1 and TRBJ1-2; unclear D gene. The DNA of the CDR3 is TGCAGCGTTGAATCATACGCCTCCGGTGGCTACACCTTC. Translated, it gives CSVESYASGGYTF.